A single sample is the source of the 3 T cell receptor beta chains below, sequenced in a study of molecular identifiers for immune sequencing clone quantification. TCRdb analysed the PCR reads with MiXCR anew, one entry per CDR3 protein. Counted here are about 35,000 distinct CDR3 sequences, under 20% occurring once; the ten biggest clones make up under 1.3%. Sequences were obtained from naive CD8+ T cells from blood, with Jurkat cell RNA spiked in. Described subset: FACS-sorted CD8+CD4-CCR7+CD45RA+ naive T cells. The receptors here all came from a human donor in good health. Some libraries in this study had Jurkat cell RNA spiked in.

This clonotype appeared a few times. The rearrangement joins TRBV5-1 to TRBJ2-7, with TRBD2 matching 7 bases. The germline CDR1 and CDR2 sequences are SGHRS and YFSETQ. The V gene end was trimmed by 2 bases and the J gene end by 3 bases; junction bases not matched to a gene: 11. The CDR3 extends over 16 amino acids. In DNA form, the CDR3 reads TGCGCCAGCAGCTTTTGGTCCAACCTAGCGGTCTACGAGCAGTACTTC. Translation gives CASSFWSNLAVYEQYF.

A note on this clonotype: The conserved closing phenylalanine or tryptophan is absent in this CDR3, likely reflecting a read error. V and J are TRBV19 and TRBJ2-2, with 7 nucleotides matching TRBD2. The germline V gene encodes CDR1 LNHDA and CDR2 SQIVND (reference sequence). V shed 8 bases, J shed 2 bases, and the junction held 2 bases outside the gene matches. The CDR3 sequence is 13 residues long. The CDR3 spells CASGGGNTGELFL. The CDR3 bases are TGTGCCAGTGGCGGGGGAAACACCGGGGAGCTGTTTTTA.

Notes on this clonotype: Just one base apart from a much larger clone, this may be a read error. The chain joins TRBV9 to TRBJ1-2, with D unclear. Germline assignment: CDR1 SGDLS and CDR2 YYNGEE. This CDR3 contains 15 residues. This chain's CDR3 is CTSSVAGSPNYGYTF. The CDR3 DNA follows: TGTACCAGCAGCGTAGCCGGCAGTCCTAACTATGGCTACACCTTC.